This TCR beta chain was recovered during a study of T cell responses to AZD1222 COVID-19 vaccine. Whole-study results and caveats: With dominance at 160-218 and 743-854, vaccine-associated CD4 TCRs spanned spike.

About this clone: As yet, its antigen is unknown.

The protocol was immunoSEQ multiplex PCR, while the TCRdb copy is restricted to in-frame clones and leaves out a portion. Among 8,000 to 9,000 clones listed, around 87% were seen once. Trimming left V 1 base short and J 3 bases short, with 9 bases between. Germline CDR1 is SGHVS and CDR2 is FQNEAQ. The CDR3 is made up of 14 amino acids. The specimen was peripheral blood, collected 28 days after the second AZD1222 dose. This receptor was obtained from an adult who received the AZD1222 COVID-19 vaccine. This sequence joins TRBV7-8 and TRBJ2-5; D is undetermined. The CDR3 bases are TGTGCCAGCAGCTTAGGCAGGCATAAAGAGACCCAGTACTTC. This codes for CASSLGRHKETQYF. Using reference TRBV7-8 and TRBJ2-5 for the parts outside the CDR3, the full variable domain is GAGVSQSPRYKVAKRGQDVALRCDPISGHVSLFWYQQALGQGPEFLTYFQNEAQLDKSGLPSDRFFAERPEGSVSTLKIQRTQQEDSAVYLCASSLGRHKETQYFGPGTRLLVL.